The 19 T cell receptor beta chains listed next were all sequenced from one sample in a study of blood T cell repertoires in COVID-19. Only in-frame clones appear in the TCRdb table, and some are missing; sequencing was by immunoSEQ multiplex PCR. Found here are under 60,000 clones, 85% of them singletons; the top ten hold approximately 10%. Sequenced: peripheral blood. The receptors stem from a human donor in a cohort sampled during active COVID-19.

The V and J genes are TRBV27 and TRBJ2-7; D gene ambiguous. CDR3 length: 12 amino acids. Germline values: CDR1 MNHEY, CDR2 SMNVEV (reference sequence). V dropped 3 bases and J dropped 7 bases, with 10 bases sitting between them. CDR3: CASSFPGLEQYF. In DNA form, the CDR3 reads TGTGCCAGCAGTTTCCCAGGCCTGGAGCAGTACTTC.

The chain joins TRBV28 to TRBJ2-1, with a possible D match to TRBD2 (6 bases). The CDR3 covers 14 residues. Germline CDR1 is MDHEN and CDR2 is SYDVKM. Trimming removed 5 bases from V and 4 bases from J, with 12 bases in between. CDR3 coding DNA: TGTGCCAGCAGTCCCCGACTAGTATACAATGAGCAGTTCTTC. Amino acid sequence: CASSPRLVYNEQFF.

V usage is TRBV6-1 and J usage is TRBJ1-5, with a weak D call TRBD1 (5 bases). CDR1 and CDR2 from the germline V gene are MNHNS and SASEGT. This CDR3 is built from 16 residues. Trimming pared 4 bases from V and 1 base from J, leaving 14 bases between. DNA for the CDR3: TGTGCCAGCAGTGCCCTCGGGGGACCGAGCAATCAGCCCCAGCATTTT. The encoded protein is CASSALGGPSNQPQHF.

The rearrangement links TRBV6-2 or TRBV6-3 to TRBJ2-3, with 9 bases that match TRBD2. The junction had 4 bases not matched to a gene; V was cut back by 5 bases and J by 7 bases. Per germline, CDR1 MNHEY and CDR2 SVGEGT. The CDR3 is made up of 13 amino acids. This CDR3 reads CASSLSGGNTQYF. CDR3 sequence (DNA): TGTGCCAGCAGTCTTAGCGGGGGAAATACGCAGTATTTT.

This chain connects TRBV13 to TRBJ1-2; 8 bases map to TRBD1. The CDR3 spans 14 residues. Per the germline V gene, CDR1 is PRHDT and CDR2 is FYEKMQ (reference sequence). V shed 4 bases, J shed 7 bases, and the junction held 8 bases outside the gene matches. In nucleotides, the CDR3 is TGTGCCAGCAGCTCTTGGACAGGGCGGGGTGGCTACACCTTC. This translates into CASSSWTGRGGYTF.

This chain links TRBV6-2 or TRBV6-3 with TRBJ2-7; tentative D call: TRBD1 (6 bases). Trimming shortened V by 2 bases and J by 2 bases, and 13 bases separated the two germline ends. The CDR3 extends over 15 amino acids. Germline V gene lookup returns CDR1 MNHEY and CDR2 SVGEGT. CDR3 loop: CASSYVAGEAYEQYF. DNA for the CDR3: TGTGCCAGCAGTTACGTCGCAGGGGAAGCCTACGAGCAGTACTTC.

The rearrangement uses TRBV18 and TRBJ2-7; D might be TRBD2 (6 bases). The CDR3 is 14 residues long. Between the trimmed V and J ends, which lost 5 bases and 0 bases, there was a span of 11 bases. Germline V gene lookup returns CDR1 KGHSH and CDR2 LQKENI. The CDR3 nucleotides are TGTGCCAGCTCAACGGGAGCCGCCTCCTACGAGCAGTACTTC. It specifies CASSTGAASYEQYF.

J is TRBJ1-2 and V is TRBV9; 9 bases agree with TRBD1. Germline V gene data show CDR1 as SGDLS and CDR2 as YYNGEE. This CDR3 contains 15 residues. The V segment lost 3 bases and the J segment 8 bases; nucleotides outside the gene matches: 11. The CDR3 coding sequence is TGTGCCAGCAGCGCGGGCGGGACAGGGTTTCGGGGCTACACCTTC. Translated, it gives CASSAGGTGFRGYTF.

The genes are TRBV5-1 and TRBJ2-7; 10 bases fit TRBD1. Trimming took 4 bases from V and 5 from J; bases not matched to a gene: 6. The CDR3 loop spans 14 amino acids. Germline assignment: CDR1 SGHRS and CDR2 YFSETQ. This chain's CDR3 is CASSEGTGVNEQYF. CDR3 bases: TGCGCCAGCAGCGAGGGGACAGGGGTGAACGAGCAGTACTTC.

CDR3 amino acids: CASSLRFRGHEQFF. CDR3 DNA: TGTGCCAGCAGCTTAAGGTTCAGGGGGCATGAGCAGTTCTTC. The chain joins TRBV7-2 to TRBJ2-1; TRBD1 aligns across 8 bases. Germline V gene data show CDR1 as SGHTA and CDR2 as FQGNSA. This CDR3 comprises 14 residues. V shed 2 bases, J shed 8 bases, and the junction held 5 bases outside the gene matches.

The genes are TRBV4-3 and TRBJ1-1; TRBD1 might be the D (6 bases). There are 16 residues in the CDR3. V gave up 0 bases and J gave up 7 bases, with 18 bases separating them. Per the germline V gene, CDR1 is LGHNA and CDR2 is YSLEER. The DNA for the CDR3 is TGCGCCAGCAGCCAAGATCTTGGAGGGAGGGGGGGTGAAGCTTTCTTT. Protein: CASSQDLGGRGGEAFF.

In its sample, this clone was seen a few times. This sequence joins TRBV5-1 and TRBJ1-4; 8 bases agree with TRBD1. Germline CDR1 reads SGHRS; CDR2 reads YFSETQ. There are 15 residues in the CDR3. With 0 bases clipped from V and 7 bases from J, the junction kept 5 bases outside the gene matches. CDR3 DNA: TGCGCCAGCAGCTTGGGGACAGGGAGTATTGAAAAACTGTTTTTT. Protein product: CASSLGTGSIEKLFF. The full variable domain, rest sourced from reference TRBV5-1 and TRBJ1-4, is KAGVTQTPRYLIKTRGQQVTLSCSPISGHRSVSWYQQTPGQGLQFLFEYFSETQRNKGNFPGRFSGRQFSNSRSEMNVSTLELGDSALYLCASSLGTGSIEKLFFGSGTQLSVL.

V gene TRBV2 combines with J gene TRBJ2-1; 10 nucleotides line up with TRBD2. With V trimmed by 2 bases and J by 9 bases, 4 bases remained unmatched. This CDR3 is built from 14 residues. Germline lookup yields CDR1 SNHLY and CDR2 FYNNEI. CDR3 residues: CASSELAGVVEQFF. The CDR3, as DNA: TGTGCCAGCAGTGAACTAGCGGGAGTGGTTGAGCAGTTCTTC.

The chain carries TRBV19 and TRBJ2-7; 12 bases align to TRBD1. This CDR3 is 16 amino acids long. V dropped 3 bases and J dropped 0; count of bases not matched to a gene: 3. Germline values: CDR1 LNHDA, CDR2 SQIVND (reference sequence). CDR3 bases: TGTGCCAGTAGTATCGGGGACAGGGGGCTCTCCTACGAGCAGTACTTC. Amino acids: CASSIGDRGLSYEQYF.

This clone was counted once. V is TRBV19 and J is TRBJ2-5; the D is unclear. V was shortened by 5 bases and J by 5 bases, with 9 bases between the two germline ends. There are 12 residues in the CDR3. The V gene's germline CDR1 is LNHDA and CDR2 SQIVND (reference sequence). DNA of the CDR3: TGTGCCAGTAGTGAGAGAACGGAGACCCAGTACTTC. It codes for CASSERTETQYF.

CDR3 DNA: TGTGCCACCAGCAGAGATAAAGAGACCCAGTACTTC. It yields the protein CATSRDKETQYF. This chain links TRBV15 with TRBJ2-5, with D hard to call. Germline V lookup: CDR1 LNHNV, CDR2 YYDKDF (reference sequence). The V end lost 0 bases, the J end lost 3 bases, and 2 bases lay between the germline ends. The CDR3 has 12 amino acids.

The chain employs TRBV3-1 (or the pseudogene TRBV3-2) and TRBJ2-7, with TRBD2 matching 10 bases. CDR3 size: 15 residues. From germline, CDR1 is LGHDT and CDR2 YNNKEL (reference sequence). V dropped 2 bases and J dropped 0; count of bases not matched to a gene: 1. CDR3 in DNA: TGTGCCAGCAGCCAACTAGCGGGAGTCTCCTACGAGCAGTACTTC. Translation gives CASSQLAGVSYEQYF.

This clone was detected once. The chain couples TRBV5-1 to TRBJ2-1; TRBD2 aligns across 14 bases. Trimming took 4 bases from V and 10 from J; bases not matched to a gene: 7. Germline V lookup: CDR1 SGHRS, CDR2 YFSETQ. CDR3 length: 15 residues. This CDR3 is CASSITGLAGVEQFF. CDR3 nucleotides: TGCGCCAGCAGCATAACGGGACTAGCGGGAGTCGAGCAGTTCTTC.

V gene TRBV2 combines with J gene TRBJ2-5, with D possibly matching TRBD1 (6 bases). Per the germline V gene, CDR1 is SNHLY and CDR2 is FYNNEI. CDR3 length: 14 amino acids. Trimming removed 7 bases at V and 3 bases at J, with 15 bases between. This chain's CDR3 is CASKPGAVEETQYF. The CDR3 DNA reads as TGTGCCAGCAAACCAGGGGCAGTGGAAGAGACCCAGTACTTC. The complete variable domain, with remaining parts taken from reference TRBV2 and TRBJ2-5, reads EPEVTQTPSHQVTQMGQEVILRCVPISNHLYFYWYRQILGQKVEFLVSFYNNEISEKSEIFDDQFSVERPDGSNFTLKIRSTKLEDSAMYFCASKPGAVEETQYFGPGTRLLVL.